This record covers a single T cell receptor (beta chain). This record belongs to a study of blood T cell repertoires in COVID-19. About the research overall: Acute and convalescent COVID-19 specimens originated in the United States, Italy and Spain. T cells, B-cell-depleted T cells, or PBMCs supplied cDNA or gDNA.

In the source study's methods: Amplification from reference gene primers served as the basis for estimated nucleated cell counts. Sequenced by immunoSEQ multiplex PCR; TCRdb stores in-frame clones only, minus some. The D gene and trimming were derived from the DNA, and the V and J assignments and clone size from that table. The sample records about 86,000 clones, roughly three quarters being singletons. V gave up 7 bases and J gave up 0 bases, with 10 bases separating them. The CDR3 totals 14 residues. The germline V gene has CDR1 MDHEN and CDR2 SYDVKM. The chain is built from TRBV28 and TRBJ1-3; possible D gene TRBD1, 5 bases. Sequences were obtained from peripheral blood. The sequence was collected from a man between 65 and 85 years old with acute or convalescent COVID-19. Written as DNA, the CDR3 is TGTGCCAGCATCCCCCAGGGCTCTGGAAACACCATATATTTT. It is translated as CASIPQGSGNTIYF.